The rows below give T cell receptor beta chains drawn from one sample of a study of OX40 agonist ivuxolimab in advanced cancers. Some clones are missing from TCRdb's copy, which holds only in-frame ones; the method was immunoSEQ multiplex PCR. The sample holds about 80,000 clones, about 89% seen once. Material: CD4+ or CD8+ T cells sorted from blood, obtained in a trial of the OX40 agonist ivuxolimab. Every receptor here comes from an adult with an advanced solid tumor such as melanoma, head and neck, liver or kidney cancer. Both conserved end residues are part of each CDR3. Fields, in order: clone size, D gene, J gene, V gene, CDR3 length, CDR3 protein, CDR3 DNA. The D gene is left open where the match is weak. The size entry is marked missing in some rows and otherwise reads once, few, many or a size class.

NA,TRBD1,TRBJ2-7,TRBV11-3,15,CASSPTTGGVYEQYF,TGTGCCAGCAGCCCTACGACAGGGGGCGTCTACGAGCAGTACTTC
NA,NA,TRBJ1-4,TRBV7-3,13,CASSLYRGEKLFF,TGTGCCAGCAGCTTATACCGGGGGGAAAAACTGTTTTTT
NA,NA,TRBJ1-1,TRBV9,13,CASRDINRVEAFF,TGTGCCAGCAGGGATATAAACCGGGTGGAAGCTTTCTTT
NA,NA,TRBJ2-7,TRBV7-8,14,CASSFGTGPREQYF,TGTGCCAGCAGCTTCGGAACAGGGCCCCGCGAGCAGTACTTC
NA,NA,TRBJ1-1,TRBV7-3,15,CASSLTPQPEGQAFF,TGTGCCAGCAGCTTAACGCCACAGCCAGAGGGACAAGCTTTCTTT
NA,TRBD2,TRBJ2-7,TRBV5-5,12,CASSGLTYEQYF,TGTGCCAGTTCGGGACTAACCTACGAGCAGTACTTC
NA,NA,TRBJ2-1,TRBV6-6,12,CASSFGYNEQFF,TGTGCCAGCAGTTTCGGTTACAATGAGCAGTTCTTC
NA,NA,TRBJ1-1,TRBV2,10,CASSAIEAFF,TGTGCCAGCAGTGCTATTGAAGCTTTCTTT
NA,TRBD2,TRBJ2-5,TRBV5-4,16,CASSWGAGGVQETQYF,TGTGCCAGCAGCTGGGGCGCGGGAGGCGTACAAGAGACCCAGTACTTC
NA,TRBD2,TRBJ2-3,TRBV18,15,CASSPTSDSTDTQYF,TGTGCCAGCTCACCAACTAGCGACAGCACAGATACGCAGTATTTT
NA,TRBD1,TRBJ2-7,TRBV9,15,CASSHTGTGGDEQYF,TGTGCCAGCAGCCACACCGGGACAGGGGGCGACGAGCAGTACTTC
once,NA,TRBJ2-7,TRBV5-1,13,CASSLGQLYEQYF,TGCGCCAGCAGCTTGGGACAGCTCTACGAGCAGTACTTC
NA,NA,TRBJ2-7,TRBV27,12,CASSLSSGKEYF,TGTGCCAGCAGTTTATCTAGCGGAAAGGAGTACTTC
NA,TRBD1,TRBJ2-6,TRBV15,16,CATSRNDRDGANVLTF,TGTGCCACCAGCAGAAATGACAGGGACGGGGCCAACGTCCTGACTTTC
NA,NA,TRBJ2-2,TRBV2,14,CASRDPANTGELFF,TGTGCCTCCCGGGACCCAGCGAACACCGGGGAGCTGTTTTTT
NA,TRBD1,TRBJ2-3,TRBV11-3,16,CASSIGQGTRKDTQYF,TGTGCCAGCAGCATTGGACAGGGAACGAGGAAAGATACGCAGTATTTT
NA,TRBD1,TRBJ2-1,TRBV7-9,16,CASSPGTGWSYNEQFF,TGTGCCAGCAGCCCAGGGACAGGGTGGTCCTACAATGAGCAGTTCTTC
NA,TRBD1,TRBJ2-1,TRBV28,14,CASRMDRDYNEQFF,TGTGCCAGCAGGATGGACAGGGACTACAATGAGCAGTTCTTC
NA,TRBD1,TRBJ2-3,TRBV10-3,15,CAISDPQQGAGTQYF,TGTGCCATCAGTGACCCTCAACAGGGGGCAGGTACGCAGTATTTT
NA,TRBD1,TRBJ2-7,TRBV7-8,17,CASSLALRDREFHEQYF,TGTGCCAGCAGCTTAGCGCTTCGGGACAGGGAATTCCACGAGCAGTACTTC
NA,NA,TRBJ1-2,TRBV11-2,14,CASSLGQGHYGYTF,TGTGCCAGCAGCTTAGGGCAGGGGCACTATGGCTACACCTTC
NA,TRBD1,TRBJ2-2,TRBV2,15,CASSRDRGGTGELFF,TGTGCCAGCAGCCGCGACAGGGGTGGCACCGGGGAGCTGTTTTTT
NA,NA,TRBJ2-4,TRBV10-1,17,CASFGRAVELAKNIQYF,TGCGCCAGCTTTGGCAGGGCGGTGGAACTAGCCAAAAACATTCAGTACTTC
NA,TRBD1,TRBJ1-5,TRBV6-5,15,CASRPRDRESIPQHF,TGTGCCAGCAGGCCCCGGGACAGGGAGTCCATACCCCAGCATTTT
few,TRBD1,TRBJ2-7,TRBV11-3,15,CASSLGAGGHYEQYF,TGTGCCAGCAGCTTAGGGGCAGGGGGACACTACGAGCAGTACTTC
NA,TRBD2,TRBJ2-3,TRBV7-9,15,CASSFTSGRTDTQYF,TGTGCCAGCAGCTTTACTAGCGGGAGAACAGATACGCAGTATTTT
NA,TRBD1,TRBJ2-7,TRBV5-1,14,CASSLGTGGYGQYF,TGCGCCAGCAGCTTGGGGACAGGGGGCTATGGGCAGTACTTC
few,TRBD2,TRBJ2-1,TRBV4-1,21,CASSYRQGLAGQRIPDPEQFF,TGCGCCAGCAGCTACCGCCAAGGACTAGCGGGACAACGAATCCCCGATCCCGAGCAGTTCTTC
NA,NA,TRBJ2-3,TRBV28,12,CASSLLTDTQYF,TGTGCCAGCAGTTTACTCACAGATACGCAGTATTTT
few,NA,TRBJ1-2,TRBV18,15,CASSPGGGLNYGYTF,TGTGCCAGCTCACCAGGAGGGGGGCTTAACTATGGCTACACCTTC
NA,NA,TRBJ2-2,TRBV6-5,14,CASSRDGETGELFF,TGTGCCAGCAGTAGGGATGGAGAGACCGGGGAGCTGTTTTTT
NA,NA,TRBJ2-1,TRBV5-6,16,CASSLVAGLSYNEQFF,TGTGCCAGCAGCTTGGTGGCAGGCCTAAGCTACAATGAGCAGTTCTTC
NA,TRBD2,TRBJ2-7,TRBV19,16,CASRNPTSGLNYEQYF,TGTGCCAGTAGAAATCCGACTAGCGGGCTCAACTACGAGCAGTACTTC
NA,NA,TRBJ1-2,TRBV28,13,CASSLPQGPGYTF,TGTGCCAGCAGCCTGCCTCAGGGGCCGGGCTACACCTTC
few,NA,TRBJ2-1,TRBV19,15,CASSISQSSYNEQFF,TGTGCCAGTAGTATAAGCCAGAGCTCCTACAATGAGCAGTTCTTC
NA,NA,TRBJ1-2,TRBV18,15,CASSSRGGIGEGYTF,TGTGCCAGCTCATCCCGGGGGGGGATCGGCGAAGGCTACACCTTC
NA,TRBD2,TRBJ2-5,TRBV27,18,CASSGVLEREGPLETQYF,TGTGCCAGCAGTGGAGTGCTTGAGCGGGAGGGCCCCTTAGAGACCCAGTACTTC
NA,TRBD1,TRBJ2-7,TRBV13,14,CASSGGQGDNEQYF,TGTGCCAGCAGCGGGGGACAGGGTGACAACGAGCAGTACTTC
NA,TRBD2,TRBJ2-3,TRBV5-1,17,CASSPLGLAGVADTQYF,TGCGCCAGCAGCCCCCTAGGACTAGCGGGAGTAGCAGATACGCAGTATTTT
medium-sized,TRBD1,TRBJ2-5,TRBV28,16,CASSLYRTGLQETQYF,TGTGCCAGCAGTTTATACAGGACAGGGCTCCAAGAGACCCAGTACTTC
few,NA,TRBJ2-7,TRBV5-5,14,CASSLVGRSYEQYF,TGTGCCAGCAGCTTGGTCGGCAGATCCTACGAGCAGTACTTC